This TCR beta chain comes out of a study of CD8 T cells in ankylosing spondylitis. Study-level results: Apparently characteristic of ankylosing spondylitis blood was a TCR beta motif (eight highly homologous variants). Disease-linked clones bore a CD8+ phenotype, appearing relatively rarely in peripheral blood.

Quantitative 5'-RACE with molecular barcodes produced the TCR beta libraries. TCRdb redid the calling of the 5' RACE reads with MiXCR, one entry per CDR3 protein. The sample has roughly 200,000 distinct CDR3 sequences, more than 10% seen once. This clonotype was seen ten or more times. The antigen remains unidentified. Germline lookup yields CDR1 SGHRS and CDR2 YFSETQ. The CDR3 sequence is 14 residues long. J was trimmed by 2 bases and V by 3 bases; bases with no gene match: 4. The chain combines TRBV5-1 with TRBJ1-1; 7 bases align to TRBD1. The sequence was obtained from a male donor with ankylosing spondylitis or in good health (not recorded which). Sequencing was performed on blood, either unsorted or a sorted T cell fraction (not recorded which). CDR3 sequence reads: CASSSTGANTEAFF. CDR3 in DNA: TGCGCCAGCAGCTCAACAGGGGCCAACACTGAAGCTTTCTTT.